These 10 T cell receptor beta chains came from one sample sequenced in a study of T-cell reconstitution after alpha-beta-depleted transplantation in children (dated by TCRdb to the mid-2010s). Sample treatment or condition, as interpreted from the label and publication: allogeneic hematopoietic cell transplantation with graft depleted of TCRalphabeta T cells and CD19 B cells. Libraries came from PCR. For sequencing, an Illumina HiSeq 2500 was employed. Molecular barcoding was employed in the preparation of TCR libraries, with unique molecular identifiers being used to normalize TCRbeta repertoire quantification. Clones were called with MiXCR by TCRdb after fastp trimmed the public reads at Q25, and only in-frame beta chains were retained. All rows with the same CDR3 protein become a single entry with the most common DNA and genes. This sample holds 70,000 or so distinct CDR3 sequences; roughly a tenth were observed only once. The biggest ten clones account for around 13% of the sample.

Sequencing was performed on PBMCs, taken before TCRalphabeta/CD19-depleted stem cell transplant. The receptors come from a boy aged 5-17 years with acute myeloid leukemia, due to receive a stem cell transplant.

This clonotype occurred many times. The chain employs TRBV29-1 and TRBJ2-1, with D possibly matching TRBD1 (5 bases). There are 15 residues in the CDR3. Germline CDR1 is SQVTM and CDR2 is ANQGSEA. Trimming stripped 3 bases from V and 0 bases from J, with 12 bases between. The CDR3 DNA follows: TGCAGCGTTGACCTGAAGGGGTCCTCCTACAATGAGCAGTTCTTC. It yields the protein CSVDLKGSSYNEQFF.

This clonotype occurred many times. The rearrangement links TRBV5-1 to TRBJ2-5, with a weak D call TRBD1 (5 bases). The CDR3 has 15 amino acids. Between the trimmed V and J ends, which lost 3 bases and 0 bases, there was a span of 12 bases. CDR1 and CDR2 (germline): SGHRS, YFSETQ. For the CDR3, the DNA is TGCGCCAGCAGCTCCGGACAAACGTACCAAGAGACCCAGTACTTC. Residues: CASSSGQTYQETQYF.

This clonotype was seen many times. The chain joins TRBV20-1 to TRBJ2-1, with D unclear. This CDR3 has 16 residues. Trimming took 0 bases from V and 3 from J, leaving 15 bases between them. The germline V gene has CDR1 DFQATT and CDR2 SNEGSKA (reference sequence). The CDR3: CSARDSVPQNYNEQFF. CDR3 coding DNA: TGCAGTGCTAGAGATTCGGTCCCACAGAACTACAATGAGCAGTTCTTC.

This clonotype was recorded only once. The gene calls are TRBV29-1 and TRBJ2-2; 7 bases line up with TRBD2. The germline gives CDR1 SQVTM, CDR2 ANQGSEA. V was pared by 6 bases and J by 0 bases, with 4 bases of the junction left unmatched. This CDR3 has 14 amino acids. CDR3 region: CSVGGGTNTGELFF. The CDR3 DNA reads TGCAGCGTGGGGGGGGGGACGAACACCGGGGAGCTGTTTTTT.

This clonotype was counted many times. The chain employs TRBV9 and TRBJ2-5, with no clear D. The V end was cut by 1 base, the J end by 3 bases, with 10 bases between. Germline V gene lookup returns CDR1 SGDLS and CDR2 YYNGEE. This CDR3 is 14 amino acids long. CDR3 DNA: TGTGCCAGCAGCGTACGGCCTACGAAAGAGACCCAGTACTTC. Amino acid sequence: CASSVRPTKETQYF.

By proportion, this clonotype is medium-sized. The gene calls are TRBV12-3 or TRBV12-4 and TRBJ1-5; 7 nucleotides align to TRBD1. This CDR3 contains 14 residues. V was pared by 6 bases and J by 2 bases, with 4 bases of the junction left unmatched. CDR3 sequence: CASSLTGGNQPQHF. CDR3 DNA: TGTGCCAGCAGCTTAACAGGGGGCAATCAGCCCCAGCATTTT.

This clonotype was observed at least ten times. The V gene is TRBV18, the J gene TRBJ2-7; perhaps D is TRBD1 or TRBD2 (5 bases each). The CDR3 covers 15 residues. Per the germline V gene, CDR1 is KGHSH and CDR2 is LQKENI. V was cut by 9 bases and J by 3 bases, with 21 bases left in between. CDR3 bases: TGTGCCAGTCGACCGTCCGGGACGGATTACTACGAGCAGTACGTC. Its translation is CASRPSGTDYYEQYV.

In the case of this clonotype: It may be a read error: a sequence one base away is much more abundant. Here the CDR3 reads CAWSVPGDEQYF. The CDR3 DNA reads TGTGCCTGGAGTGTACCCGGCGATGAGCAGTACTTC. The chain recombines TRBV30 with TRBJ2-1, with D unclear. The closer fit of TRBJ2-7 to the DNA end suggests the J call may be wrong. This CDR3 spans 12 amino acids. Germline V gene lookup returns CDR1 GTSNPN and CDR2 SVGIG (reference sequence).

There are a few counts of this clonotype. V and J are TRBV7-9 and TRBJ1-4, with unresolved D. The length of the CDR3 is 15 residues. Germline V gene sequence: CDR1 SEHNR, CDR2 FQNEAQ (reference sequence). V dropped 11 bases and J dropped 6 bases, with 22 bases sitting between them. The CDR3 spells CASQKAPAGYEKLFF. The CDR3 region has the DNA TGTGCCTCCCAAAAGGCCCCGGCAGGATATGAAAAACTGTTTTTT.

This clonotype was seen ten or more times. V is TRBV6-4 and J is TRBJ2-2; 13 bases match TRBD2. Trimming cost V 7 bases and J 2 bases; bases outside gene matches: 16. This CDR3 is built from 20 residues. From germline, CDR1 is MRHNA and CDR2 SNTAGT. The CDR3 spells CASTNPGLAGTEGNTGELFF. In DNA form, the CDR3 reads TGTGCCAGCACAAATCCGGGACTAGCGGGAACCGAGGGTAACACCGGGGAGCTGTTTTTT.